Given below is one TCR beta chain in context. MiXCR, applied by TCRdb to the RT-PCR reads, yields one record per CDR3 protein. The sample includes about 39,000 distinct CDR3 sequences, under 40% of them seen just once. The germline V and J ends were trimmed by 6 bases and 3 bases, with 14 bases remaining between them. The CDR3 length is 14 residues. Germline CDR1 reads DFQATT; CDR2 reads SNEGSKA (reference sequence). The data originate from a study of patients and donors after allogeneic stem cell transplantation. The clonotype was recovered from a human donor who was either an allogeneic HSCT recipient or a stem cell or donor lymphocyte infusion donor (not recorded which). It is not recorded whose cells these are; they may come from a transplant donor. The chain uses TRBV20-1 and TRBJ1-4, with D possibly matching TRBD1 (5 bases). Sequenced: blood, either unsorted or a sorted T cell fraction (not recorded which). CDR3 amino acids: CSARIGTSNEKLFF. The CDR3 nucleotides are TGCAGTGCCCGAATCGGGACCTCTAATGAAAAACTGTTTTTT.